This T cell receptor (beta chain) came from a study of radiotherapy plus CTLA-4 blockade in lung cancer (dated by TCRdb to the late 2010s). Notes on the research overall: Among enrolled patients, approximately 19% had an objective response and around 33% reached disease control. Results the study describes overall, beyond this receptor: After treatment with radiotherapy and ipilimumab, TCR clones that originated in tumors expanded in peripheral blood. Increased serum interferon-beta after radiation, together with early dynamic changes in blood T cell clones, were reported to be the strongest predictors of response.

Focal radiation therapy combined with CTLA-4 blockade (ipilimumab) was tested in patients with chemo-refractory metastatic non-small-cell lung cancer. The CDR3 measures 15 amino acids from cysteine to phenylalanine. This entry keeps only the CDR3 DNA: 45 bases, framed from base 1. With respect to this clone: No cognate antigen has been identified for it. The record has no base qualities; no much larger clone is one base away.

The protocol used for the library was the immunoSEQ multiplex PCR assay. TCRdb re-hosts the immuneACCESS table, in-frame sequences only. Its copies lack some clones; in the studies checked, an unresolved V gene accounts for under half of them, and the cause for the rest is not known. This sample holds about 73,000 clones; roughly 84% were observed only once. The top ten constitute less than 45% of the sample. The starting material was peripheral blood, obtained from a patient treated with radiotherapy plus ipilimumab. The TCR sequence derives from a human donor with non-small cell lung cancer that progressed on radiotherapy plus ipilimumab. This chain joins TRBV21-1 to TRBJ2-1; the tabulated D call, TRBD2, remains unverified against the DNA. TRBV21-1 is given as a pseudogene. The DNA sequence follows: TGTGCCAGCAGCAAAGCCGGGACTCGTTTCCCCCGGTGCTTCTTC. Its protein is CASSKAGTRFPRCFF.